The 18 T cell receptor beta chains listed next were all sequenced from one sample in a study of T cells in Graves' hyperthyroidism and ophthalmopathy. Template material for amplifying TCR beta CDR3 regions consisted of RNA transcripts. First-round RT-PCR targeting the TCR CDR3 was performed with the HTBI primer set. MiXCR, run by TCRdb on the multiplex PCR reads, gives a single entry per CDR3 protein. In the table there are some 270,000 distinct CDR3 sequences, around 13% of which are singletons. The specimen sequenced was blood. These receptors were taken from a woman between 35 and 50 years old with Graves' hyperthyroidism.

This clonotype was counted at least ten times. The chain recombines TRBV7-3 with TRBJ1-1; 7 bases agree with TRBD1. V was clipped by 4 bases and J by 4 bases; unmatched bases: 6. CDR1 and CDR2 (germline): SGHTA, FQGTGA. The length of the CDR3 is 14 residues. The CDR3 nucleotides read TGTGCCAGCAGCTCACAGGGGTTGAGCACTGAAGCTTTCTTT. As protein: CASSSQGLSTEAFF. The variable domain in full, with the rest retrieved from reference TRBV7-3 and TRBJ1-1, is GAGVSQTPSNKVTEKGKYVELRCDPISGHTALYWYRQSLGQGPEFLIYFQGTGAADDSGLPNDRFFAVRPEGSVSTLKIQRTERGDSAVYLCASSSQGLSTEAFFGQGTRLTVV.

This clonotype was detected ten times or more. CDR3 amino acids: CASRQGTNSPLHF. The CDR3 nucleotides read TGTGCCAGCAGGCAGGGTACAAATTCACCCCTCCACTTT. This chain links TRBV2 with TRBJ1-6; tentative D call: TRBD1 (5 bases). The CDR3 spans 13 residues. V was pared by 6 bases and J by 7 bases, with 10 bases between. The germline V gene encodes CDR1 SNHLY and CDR2 FYNNEI.

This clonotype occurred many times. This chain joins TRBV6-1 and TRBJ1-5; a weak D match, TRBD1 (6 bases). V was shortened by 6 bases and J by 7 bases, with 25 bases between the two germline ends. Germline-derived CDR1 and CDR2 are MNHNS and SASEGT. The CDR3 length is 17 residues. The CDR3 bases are TGTGCCAGCAGCTCTAACACAGGGCCGGCGGAAGGGCAGCCCCAGCATTTT. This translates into CASSSNTGPAEGQPQHF.

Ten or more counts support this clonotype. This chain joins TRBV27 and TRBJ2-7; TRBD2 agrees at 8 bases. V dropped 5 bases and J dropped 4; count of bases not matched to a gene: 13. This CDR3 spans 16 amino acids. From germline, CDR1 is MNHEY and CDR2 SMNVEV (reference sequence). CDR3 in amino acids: CASSPSGAGVKYEQYF. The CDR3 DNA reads TGTGCCAGCAGTCCCTCAGGAGCGGGAGTTAAGTACGAGCAGTACTTC.

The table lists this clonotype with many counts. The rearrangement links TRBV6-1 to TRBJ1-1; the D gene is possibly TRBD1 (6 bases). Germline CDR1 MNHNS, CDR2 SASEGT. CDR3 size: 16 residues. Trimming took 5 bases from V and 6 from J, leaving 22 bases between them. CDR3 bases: TGTGCCAGCAGTTACTCCCGGGGAGGGGGGTTGGCTGAAGCTTTCTTT. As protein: CASSYSRGGGLAEAFF.

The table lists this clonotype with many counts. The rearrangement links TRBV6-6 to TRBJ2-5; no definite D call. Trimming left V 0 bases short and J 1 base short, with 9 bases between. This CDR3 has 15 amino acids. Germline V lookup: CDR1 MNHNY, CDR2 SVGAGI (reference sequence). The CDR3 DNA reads TGTGCCAGCAGTTACTCGTCGGGCAGCCAAGAGACCCAGTACTTC. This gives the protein CASSYSSGSQETQYF.

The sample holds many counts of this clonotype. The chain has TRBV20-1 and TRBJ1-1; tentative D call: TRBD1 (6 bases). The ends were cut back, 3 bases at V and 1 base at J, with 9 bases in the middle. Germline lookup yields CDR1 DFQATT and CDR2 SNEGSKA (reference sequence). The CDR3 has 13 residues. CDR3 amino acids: CSASQQGNTEAFF. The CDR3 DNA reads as TGCAGTGCTAGCCAACAGGGGAACACTGAAGCTTTCTTT.

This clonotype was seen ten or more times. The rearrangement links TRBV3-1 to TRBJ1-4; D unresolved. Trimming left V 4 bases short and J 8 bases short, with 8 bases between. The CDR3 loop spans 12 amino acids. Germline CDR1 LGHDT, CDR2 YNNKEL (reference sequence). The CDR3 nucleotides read TGTGCCAGCAGCCGTGGACCCGAAAAACTGTTTTTT. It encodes CASSRGPEKLFF. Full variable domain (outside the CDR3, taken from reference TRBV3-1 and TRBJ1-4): DTAVSQTPKYLVTQMGNDKSIKCEQNLGHDTMYWYKQDSKKFLKIMFSYNNKELIINETVPNRFSPKSPDKAHLNLHINSLELGDSAVYFCASSRGPEKLFFGSGTQLSVL.

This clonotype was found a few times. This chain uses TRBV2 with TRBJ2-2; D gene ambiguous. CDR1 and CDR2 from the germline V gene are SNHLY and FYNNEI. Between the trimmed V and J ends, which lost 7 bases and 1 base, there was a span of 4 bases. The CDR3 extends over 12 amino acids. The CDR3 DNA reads TGTGCCAGCAACGAGAACACCGGGGAGCTGTTTTTT. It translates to CASNENTGELFF.

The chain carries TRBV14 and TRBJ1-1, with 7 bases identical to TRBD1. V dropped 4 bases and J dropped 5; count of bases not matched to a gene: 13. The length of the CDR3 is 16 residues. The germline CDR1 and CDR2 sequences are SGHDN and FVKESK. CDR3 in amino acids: CASSRGQDEVRTEAFF. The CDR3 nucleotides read TGTGCCAGCAGCCGAGGACAGGACGAGGTACGGACTGAAGCTTTCTTT.

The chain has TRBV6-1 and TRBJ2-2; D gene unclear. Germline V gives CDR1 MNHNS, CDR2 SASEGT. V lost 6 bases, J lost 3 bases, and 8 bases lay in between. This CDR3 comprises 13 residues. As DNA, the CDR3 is TGTGCCAGCAGACTCGCAGACACCGGGGAGCTGTTTTTT. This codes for CASRLADTGELFF.

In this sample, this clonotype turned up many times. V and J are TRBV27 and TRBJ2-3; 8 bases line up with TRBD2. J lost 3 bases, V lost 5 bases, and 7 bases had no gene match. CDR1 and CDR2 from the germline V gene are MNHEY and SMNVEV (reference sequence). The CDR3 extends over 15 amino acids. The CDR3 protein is CASSPQAGATDTQYF. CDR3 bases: TGTGCCAGCAGTCCTCAAGCGGGAGCGACAGATACGCAGTATTTT.

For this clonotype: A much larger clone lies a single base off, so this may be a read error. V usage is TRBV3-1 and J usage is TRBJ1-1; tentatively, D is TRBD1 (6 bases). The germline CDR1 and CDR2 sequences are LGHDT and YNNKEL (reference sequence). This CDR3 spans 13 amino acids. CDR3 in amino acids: CSSSQGGGAEAFF. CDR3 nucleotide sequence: TGTTCCAGCAGCCAGGGAGGGGGGGCTGAAGCTTTCTTT.

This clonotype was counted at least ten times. CDR3 DNA sequence: TGTGCCAGTCAAGGTACCAACAGTTTTCAAGAGACCCAGTACTTC. Amino acids: CASQGTNSFQETQYF. This chain links TRBV2 with TRBJ2-5; D unclear. CDR3 size: 15 residues. V was pared by 9 bases and J by 2 bases, with 19 bases between. The germline V gene encodes CDR1 SNHLY and CDR2 FYNNEI.

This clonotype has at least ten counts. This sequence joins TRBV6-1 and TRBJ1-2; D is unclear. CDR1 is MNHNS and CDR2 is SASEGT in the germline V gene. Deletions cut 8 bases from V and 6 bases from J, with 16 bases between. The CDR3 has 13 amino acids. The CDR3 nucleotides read TGTGCCAGCGAAGGGCAGAACAACAATGGCTACACCTTC. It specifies CASEGQNNNGYTF.

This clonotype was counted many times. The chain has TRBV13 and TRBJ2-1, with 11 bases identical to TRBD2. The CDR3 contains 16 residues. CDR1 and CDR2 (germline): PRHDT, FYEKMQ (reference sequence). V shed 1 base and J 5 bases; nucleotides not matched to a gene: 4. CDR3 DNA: TGTGCCAGCAGCTTAGAGGGACTAGCGGTAAACAATGAGCAGTTCTTC. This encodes CASSLEGLAVNNEQFF.

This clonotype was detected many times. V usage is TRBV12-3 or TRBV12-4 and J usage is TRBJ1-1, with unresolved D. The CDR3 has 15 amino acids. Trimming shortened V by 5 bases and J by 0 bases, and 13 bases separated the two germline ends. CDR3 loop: CASSPMAGMNTEAFF. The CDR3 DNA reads TGTGCCAGCAGTCCCATGGCAGGCATGAACACTGAAGCTTTCTTT.

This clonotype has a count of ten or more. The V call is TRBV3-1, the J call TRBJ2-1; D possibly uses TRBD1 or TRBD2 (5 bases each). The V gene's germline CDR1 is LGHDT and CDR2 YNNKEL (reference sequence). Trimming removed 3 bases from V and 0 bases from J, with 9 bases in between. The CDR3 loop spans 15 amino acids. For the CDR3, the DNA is TGTGCCAGCAGCCACCGGGGACCCTCCTACAATGAGCAGTTCTTC. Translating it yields CASSHRGPSYNEQFF.